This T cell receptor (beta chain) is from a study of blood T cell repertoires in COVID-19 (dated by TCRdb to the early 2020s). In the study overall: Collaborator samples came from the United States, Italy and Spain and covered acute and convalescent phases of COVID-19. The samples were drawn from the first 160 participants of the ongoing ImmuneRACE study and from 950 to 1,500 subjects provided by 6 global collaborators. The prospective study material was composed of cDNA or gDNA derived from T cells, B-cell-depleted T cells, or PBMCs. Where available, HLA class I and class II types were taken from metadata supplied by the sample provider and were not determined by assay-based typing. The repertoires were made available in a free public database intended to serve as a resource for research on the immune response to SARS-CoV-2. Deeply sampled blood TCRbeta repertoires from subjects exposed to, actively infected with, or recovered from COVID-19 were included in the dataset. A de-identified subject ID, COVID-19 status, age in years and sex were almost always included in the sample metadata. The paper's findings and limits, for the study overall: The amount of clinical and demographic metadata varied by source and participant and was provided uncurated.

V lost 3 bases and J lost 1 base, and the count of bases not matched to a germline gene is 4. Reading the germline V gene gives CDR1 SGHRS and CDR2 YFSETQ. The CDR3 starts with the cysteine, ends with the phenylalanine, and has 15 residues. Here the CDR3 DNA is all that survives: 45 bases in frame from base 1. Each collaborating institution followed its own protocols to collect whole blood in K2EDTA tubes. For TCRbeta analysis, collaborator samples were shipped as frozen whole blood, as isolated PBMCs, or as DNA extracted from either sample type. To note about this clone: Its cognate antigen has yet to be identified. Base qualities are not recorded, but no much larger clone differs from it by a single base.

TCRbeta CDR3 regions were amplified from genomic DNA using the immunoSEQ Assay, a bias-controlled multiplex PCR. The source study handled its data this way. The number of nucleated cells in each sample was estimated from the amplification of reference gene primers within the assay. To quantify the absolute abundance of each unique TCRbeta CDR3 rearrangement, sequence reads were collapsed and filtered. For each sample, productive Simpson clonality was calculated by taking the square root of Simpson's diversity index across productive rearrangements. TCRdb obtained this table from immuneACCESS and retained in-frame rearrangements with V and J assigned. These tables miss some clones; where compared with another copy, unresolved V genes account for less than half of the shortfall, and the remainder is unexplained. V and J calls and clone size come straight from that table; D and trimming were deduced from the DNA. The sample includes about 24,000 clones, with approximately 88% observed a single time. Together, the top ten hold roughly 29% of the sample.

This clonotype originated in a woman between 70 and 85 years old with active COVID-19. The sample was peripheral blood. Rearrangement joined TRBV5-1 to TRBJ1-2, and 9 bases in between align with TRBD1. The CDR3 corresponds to CASSSADRGNYGYTF. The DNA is TGCGCCAGCAGCTCCGCGGACAGGGGTAACTATGGCTACACCTTC.